This TCR beta chain stems from a study of blood T cell repertoires in COVID-19. Whole-study context: Collection of acute and convalescent COVID-19 samples took place in the United States, Italy and Spain. Sample material is recorded as cDNA or gDNA derived from T cells, B-cell-depleted T cells, or PBMCs.

Methods used by the authors: Reference gene primer amplification yielded estimated nucleated cell counts. Assay used: immunoSEQ multiplex PCR; TCRdb lists only in-frame clones, some missing. Clone size and the V and J calls come from that table; the DNA yielded D and trimming. The table lists more than 300,000 clones, 65% to 85% of them singletons. The V gene end was trimmed by 4 bases and the J gene end by 3 bases; junction bases not matched to a gene: 5. Per germline, CDR1 MGHRA and CDR2 YSYEKL. The length of the CDR3 is 14 residues. This chain uses TRBV4-1 with TRBJ1-1; 7 nucleotides match TRBD1. Specimen: peripheral blood. The source of this sequence is a woman aged 45-59 years with acute or convalescent COVID-19. CDR3 nucleotides: TGCGCCAGCAGCCCACAGCAGGGGGACACTGAAGCTTTCTTT. This gives the protein CASSPQQGDTEAFF.